This TCR beta chain was sequenced in a study of glioma-infiltrating T cells after dendritic cell vaccination. Trimming removed 0 bases from V and 2 bases from J; junction bases left unmatched: 3. Germline CDR1 reads GTSNPN; CDR2 reads SVGIG (reference sequence). The CDR3 extends over 14 amino acids. Only in-frame clones appear in the TCRdb table, and some are missing; sequencing was by immunoSEQ multiplex PCR. There are fewer than 75,000 clones in the sample; about 85% occur only once, and roughly 10% lies in the top ten. This clone was observed once. Time point reported: after dendritic cell vaccination, including at tumor progression/relapse.

This chain connects TRBV30 to TRBJ1-2; 7 nucleotides align to TRBD1. This sample comprised blood, obtained after dendritic cell vaccination. The receptor's source is a human donor with glioblastoma. The CDR3 DNA sequence: TGTGCCTGGAGTGTGGTCAGGGGGAACTATGGCTACACCTTC. Translated, it gives CAWSVVRGNYGYTF.